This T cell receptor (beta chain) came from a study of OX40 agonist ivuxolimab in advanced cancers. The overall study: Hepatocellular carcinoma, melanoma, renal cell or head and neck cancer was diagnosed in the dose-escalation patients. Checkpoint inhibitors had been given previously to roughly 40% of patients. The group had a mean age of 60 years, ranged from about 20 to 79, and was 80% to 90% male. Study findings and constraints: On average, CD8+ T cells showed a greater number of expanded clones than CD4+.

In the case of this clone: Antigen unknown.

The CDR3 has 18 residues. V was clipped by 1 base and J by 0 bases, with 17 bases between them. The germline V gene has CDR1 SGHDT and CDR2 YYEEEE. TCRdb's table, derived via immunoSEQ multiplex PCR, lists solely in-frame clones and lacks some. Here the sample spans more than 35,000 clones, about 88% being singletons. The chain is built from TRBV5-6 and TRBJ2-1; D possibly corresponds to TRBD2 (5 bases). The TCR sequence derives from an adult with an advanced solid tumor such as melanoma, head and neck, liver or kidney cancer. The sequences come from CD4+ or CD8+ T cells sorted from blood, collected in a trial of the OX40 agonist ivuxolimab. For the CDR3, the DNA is TGTGCCAGCAGCTTGATAGAGGGAACAAGGCGCTCCTACAATGAGCAGTTCTTC. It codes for CASSLIEGTRRSYNEQFF.